This TCR beta chain stems from a study of blood T cell repertoires in COVID-19. As for the study in general: Sites in the United States, Italy and Spain provided acute and convalescent COVID-19 samples. T cells, B-cell-depleted T cells, or PBMCs supplied cDNA or gDNA.

Methods used by the authors: Reference gene primer amplification in the assay estimated nucleated cell counts. This table comes from immunoSEQ multiplex PCR, and its TCRdb copy is limited to in-frame clones, with some not included. V, J and clone size are those of that table, while D and trimming were read from the DNA. Of some 250,000 clones in the sample, 80% to 90% were seen once. Trimming took 5 bases from V and 1 from J, leaving 15 bases between them. CDR3 length: 15 residues. Germline CDR1 SGHTA, CDR2 FQGNSA. This clonotype originated in a man between 25 and 39 years old with active or convalescent COVID-19. V gene TRBV7-2 combines with J gene TRBJ2-7; the D gene is possibly TRBD1 (5 bases). Sequencing input: peripheral blood. The DNA for the CDR3 is TGTGCCAGCAGCCGGAATACCGACAGTTCCTACGAGCAGTACTTC. It encodes CASSRNTDSSYEQYF.